This T cell receptor (beta chain) is drawn from a study of CD8+ T cells in alopecia areata. About the study: Tofacitinib therapy lasting 6 to 18 months was followed by 6 months off drug.

After isolation, RNA underwent reverse transcription to generate cDNA as the sequencing template. Libraries were prepared by immunoSEQ multiplex PCR; TCRdb keeps only in-frame clonotypes and omits some of them. Of 150,000 or so clones listed, around 47% are singletons. Regarding the study as a whole: Mice gave a clearer picture of TCR sharing than patients did, possibly for HLA-related reasons. Higher clonality was seen in lesional scalp than in normal scalp, especially in alopecia totalis/universalis.

CDR1 SGHNT and CDR2 YENEEA come from the germline V gene. V trimming: 5 bases; J trimming: 8 bases; junction bases outside the gene matches: 0. The CDR3 has 11 amino acids. On this clone: What it recognizes is unknown.

The sequence came from a human donor with alopecia areata. Sequencing used CD4+ T cells sorted from blood. The chain combines TRBV11-3 with TRBJ2-1, with 7 bases matching TRBD2. As DNA, the CDR3 is TGTGCCAGCAGCCGGGAGGATGAGCAGTTCTTC. Translating it yields CASSREDEQFF.